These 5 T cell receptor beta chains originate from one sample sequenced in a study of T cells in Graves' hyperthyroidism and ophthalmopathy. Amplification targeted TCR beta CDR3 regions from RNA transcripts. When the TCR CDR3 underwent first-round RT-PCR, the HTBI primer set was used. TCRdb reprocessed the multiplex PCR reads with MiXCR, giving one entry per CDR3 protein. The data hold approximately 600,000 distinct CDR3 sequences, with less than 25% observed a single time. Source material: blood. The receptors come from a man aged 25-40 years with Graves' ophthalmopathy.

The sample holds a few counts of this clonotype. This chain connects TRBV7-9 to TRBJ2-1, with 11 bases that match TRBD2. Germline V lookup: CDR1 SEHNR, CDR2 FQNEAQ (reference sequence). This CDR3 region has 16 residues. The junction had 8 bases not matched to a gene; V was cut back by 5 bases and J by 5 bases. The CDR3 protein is CASSLTSGSINNEQFF. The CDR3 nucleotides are TGTGCCAGCAGCCTAACTAGCGGGAGTATAAACAATGAGCAGTTCTTC. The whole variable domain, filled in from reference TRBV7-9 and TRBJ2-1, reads DTGVSQNPRHKITKRGQNVTFRCDPISEHNRLYWYRQTLGQGPEFLTYFQNEAQLEKSRLLSDRFSAERPKGSFSTLEIQRTEQGDSAMYLCASSLTSGSINNEQFFGPGTRLTVL.

Here the CDR3 DNA reads TGTGCCAGCAGCCAAGATCCGGGCAGGGTTAATGAGCAGTTCTTC. As protein: CASSQDPGRVNEQFF. The chain employs TRBV14 and TRBJ2-1; TRBD1 is a possible D gene (5 bases). Trimming removed 0 bases from V and 7 bases from J, with 13 bases in between. Germline loops: CDR1 SGHDN, CDR2 FVKESK. The CDR3 has 15 amino acids.

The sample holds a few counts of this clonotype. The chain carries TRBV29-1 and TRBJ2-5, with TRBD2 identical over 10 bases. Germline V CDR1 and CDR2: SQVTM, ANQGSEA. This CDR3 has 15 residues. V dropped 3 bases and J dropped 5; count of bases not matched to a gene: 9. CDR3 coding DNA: TGCAGCGTTGATGGGCTAGCGGGAGACCCCGAGACCCAGTACTTC. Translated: CSVDGLAGDPETQYF.

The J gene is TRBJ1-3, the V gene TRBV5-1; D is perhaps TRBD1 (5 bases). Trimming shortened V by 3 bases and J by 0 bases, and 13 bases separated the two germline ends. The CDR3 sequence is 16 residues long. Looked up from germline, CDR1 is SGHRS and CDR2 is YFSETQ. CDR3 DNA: TGCGCCAGCAGCTGGGGGAACCGAGACTCTGGAAACACCATATATTTT. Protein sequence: CASSWGNRDSGNTIYF. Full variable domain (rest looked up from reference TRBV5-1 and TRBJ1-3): KAGVTQTPRYLIKTRGQQVTLSCSPISGHRSVSWYQQTPGQGLQFLFEYFSETQRNKGNFPGRFSGRQFSNSRSEMNVSTLELGDSALYLCASSWGNRDSGNTIYFGEGSWLTVV.

The CDR3 DNA is TGTGCCCTCGCCGAGGGGACTAGTCGATCAGATACGCAGTATTTT. Amino acid sequence: CALAEGTSRSDTQYF. This chain links TRBV10-3 with TRBJ2-3; 8 positions match TRBD2. V lost 11 bases to trimming and J lost 4 bases; unmatched junction nucleotides: 14. There are 15 residues in the CDR3. Germline V gene sequence: CDR1 ENHRY, CDR2 SYGVKD.